This TCR beta chain stems from a study of cytomegalovirus exposure and HLA in healthy donors. Germline CDR1 reads LNHDA; CDR2 reads SQIVND (reference sequence). The length of the CDR3 is 14 residues. Trimming cost V 10 bases and J 2 bases, with 16 bases left between them. Study results and limitations: High sensitivity and specificity were reportedly achieved when the classifier diagnosed cytomegalovirus status. Certain sequence variants were highly shared and formed a cluster, and this cluster was likely a sequencing artifact. Across donors, most TCRs were seen rarely, yet some public ones were widespread.

A multiplex PCR was run with 60 Vbeta primers and 13 Jbeta primers. Libraries were prepared by immunoSEQ multiplex PCR; TCRdb keeps only in-frame clonotypes and omits some of them. The table has roughly 78,000 clones, around 58% seen once. The sample holds a few counts of this clone. Its antigen remains unknown. This clonotype originated in a man younger than 45 in good health and CMV-seropositive. Sequencing used PBMCs. The genes are TRBV19 and TRBJ2-3, with D tentatively TRBD1 (5 bases). This chain's CDR3 is CATSLDRSTDTQYF. The DNA of the CDR3 is TGTGCCACCTCTCTAGACAGATCCACAGATACGCAGTATTTT.